This is a list of T cell receptor beta chains from one sample in a study of blood T cell repertoires in COVID-19. Some clones are missing from TCRdb's copy, which holds only in-frame ones; the method was immunoSEQ multiplex PCR. The sample holds under 65,000 clones; 90% to 95% are singletons and the top ten take roughly 8.1%. Sample: peripheral blood. Source of these receptors: a human donor in a cohort sampled during active COVID-19. Both conserved end residues are part of each CDR3. D genes are given only for firm matches. Size tells how often a clone was seen (once, few, many) or the class of an expanded clone, and some rows leave it out.

V	size	D	J	CDR3	DNA
TRBV19	NA	TRBD1	TRBJ1-2	CASTNTGGSGYTF	TGTGCCAGCACCAATACAGGGGGCTCTGGCTACACCTTC
TRBV10-1	NA	NA	TRBJ2-3	CASKAAATDTQYF	TGCGCCAGCAAGGCGGCAGCAACAGATACGCAGTATTTT
TRBV6-2/TRBV6-3	NA	TRBD2	TRBJ2-1	CASSYSVASGLGLGEQFF	TGTGCCAGCAGTTACTCTGTGGCTAGCGGGTTGGGGTTGGGTGAGCAGTTCTTC
TRBV5-1	NA	TRBD1	TRBJ2-1	CASSTTGPDRVAFF	TGCGCCAGCAGCACAACTGGCCCCGACAGGGTGGCGTTCTTC
TRBV10-1	NA	TRBD1	TRBJ1-6	CANKTGGNNSPLHF	TGCGCCAACAAGACAGGGGGGAATAATTCACCCCTCCACTTT
TRBV6-6	NA	TRBD1	TRBJ2-7	CASRDRGYEQYF	TGTGCCAGCCGGGACAGGGGCTACGAGCAGTACTTC
TRBV9	NA	NA	TRBJ2-2	CASSVDGGWTGELFF	TGTGCCAGCAGCGTAGACGGGGGATGGACCGGGGAGCTGTTTTTT
TRBV10-1	NA	TRBD2	TRBJ2-3	CASSDPHLAGGPDTQYF	TGCGCCAGCAGTGACCCGCATCTAGCGGGAGGCCCGGATACGCAGTATTTT
TRBV7-2	NA	TRBD2	TRBJ2-1	CASSTSSGGAHEQFF	TGTGCCAGCAGCACCTCTAGCGGGGGGGCCCATGAGCAGTTCTTC
TRBV7-8	once	NA	TRBJ2-2	CASSPQLVTTGELFF	TGTGCCAGCAGCCCCCAACTAGTTACCACCGGGGAGCTGTTTTTT
TRBV5-1	NA	NA	TRBJ2-1	CASKLLWGGNNGEQFF	TGCGCCAGCAAGCTCCTCTGGGGCGGAAACAACGGTGAGCAGTTCTTC
TRBV2	NA	NA	TRBJ2-3	CASSEEGTQYF	TGTGCCAGCAGTGAGGAGGGTACGCAGTATTTT
TRBV18	NA	NA	TRBJ1-5	CASSPAGHYNQPQHF	TGTGCCAGCTCACCAGCAGGACATTACAATCAGCCCCAGCATTTT
TRBV19	NA	NA	TRBJ1-1	CASSSFKPRGLTEAFF	TGTGCCAGTAGTTCCTTCAAACCGAGGGGGTTGACTGAAGCTTTCTTT
TRBV6-5	NA	NA	TRBJ1-2	CASSLLGGDGYTF	TGTGCCAGCAGCCTGCTCGGGGGGGATGGCTACACCTTC
TRBV6-6	NA	NA	TRBJ1-5	CASNTGPVAQHF	TGTGCCAGCAACACAGGTCCCGTAGCCCAGCATTTT
TRBV10-1	NA	NA	TRBJ2-5	CASSERQVGTQYF	TGCGCCAGCAGTGAGAGACAGGTTGGGACCCAGTACTTC
TRBV28	NA	TRBD1	TRBJ2-5	CASRTGQGQETQYF	TGTGCCAGCCGCACGGGACAGGGTCAAGAGACCCAGTACTTC
TRBV19	NA	NA	TRBJ1-1	CASSIIGAGTEAFF	TGTGCCAGTAGTATTATAGGGGCCGGGACTGAAGCTTTCTTT
TRBV6-2/TRBV6-3	NA	TRBD1	TRBJ1-2	CASSTGTGDGYTF	TGTGCCAGCAGTACCGGGACAGGGGACGGCTACACCTTC
TRBV4-1	NA	NA	TRBJ2-7	CASSPQGGAPYEQYF	TGCGCCAGCAGCCCCCAAGGGGGGGCCCCCTACGAGCAGTACTTC
TRBV5-1	NA	NA	TRBJ1-4	CASRLVATNEKLFF	TGCGCCAGCAGATTAGTTGCAACTAATGAAAAACTGTTTTTT